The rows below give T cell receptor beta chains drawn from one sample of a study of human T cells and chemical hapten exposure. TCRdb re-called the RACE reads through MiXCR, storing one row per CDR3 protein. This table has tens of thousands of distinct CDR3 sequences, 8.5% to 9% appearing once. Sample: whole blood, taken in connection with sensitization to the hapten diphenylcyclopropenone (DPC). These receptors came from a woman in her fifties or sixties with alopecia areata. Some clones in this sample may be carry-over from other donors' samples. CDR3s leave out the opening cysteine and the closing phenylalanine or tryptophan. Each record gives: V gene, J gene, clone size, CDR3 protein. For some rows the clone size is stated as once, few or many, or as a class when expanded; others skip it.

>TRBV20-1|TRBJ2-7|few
SASKDSYEQY
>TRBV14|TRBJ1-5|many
ASSLTGYSNQPQH
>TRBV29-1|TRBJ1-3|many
SVGSGSSGNTIY
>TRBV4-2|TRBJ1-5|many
ASSQEWQPSNQPQH
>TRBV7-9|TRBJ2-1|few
ASSFGTYYNEQF
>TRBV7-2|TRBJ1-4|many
ASSSDAANEKLF
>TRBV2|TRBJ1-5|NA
ASSAGPGDSNQPQH
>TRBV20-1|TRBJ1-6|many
SASRTGSQYNSPLH
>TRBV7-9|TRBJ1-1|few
ASSHRGRVNTEAF
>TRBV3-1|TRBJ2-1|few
ASSQRDSNEQF
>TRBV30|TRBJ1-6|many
AWSAGANSPLH
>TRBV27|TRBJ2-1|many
ASSLGPGGHNEQF
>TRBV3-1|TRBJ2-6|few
ASSQGSGYGANVLT
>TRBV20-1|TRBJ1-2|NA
SASLSDYGYT
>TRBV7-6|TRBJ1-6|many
ASSRDANNSPLH
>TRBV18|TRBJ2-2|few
ASSRGQNTGELF
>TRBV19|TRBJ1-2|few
ASSQDRYNYGYT
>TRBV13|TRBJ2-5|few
ASSPGTTQGAQY
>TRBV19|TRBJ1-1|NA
ASSIPGEPRAF
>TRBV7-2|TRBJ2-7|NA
ASSLVGGGGYEQY
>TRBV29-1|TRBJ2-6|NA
SVERGSGANVLT
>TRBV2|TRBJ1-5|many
ASTRVGVRNQPQH
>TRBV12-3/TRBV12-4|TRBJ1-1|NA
ASSFIAGVEAF
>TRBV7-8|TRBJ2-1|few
ASSPYRGPGNEQF
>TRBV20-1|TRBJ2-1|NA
SAPFGGNEQF
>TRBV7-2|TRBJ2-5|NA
ASSLGGNLQETQY
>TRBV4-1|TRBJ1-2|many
ASSPQTGDYGYT
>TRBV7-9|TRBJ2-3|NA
ASLLDRSTDTQY
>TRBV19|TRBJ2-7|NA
ASSWDTSYEQY